These 15 T cell receptor beta chains were sequenced from one sample in a study of T cell responses to AZD1222 COVID-19 vaccine. This table comes from immunoSEQ multiplex PCR, and its TCRdb copy is limited to in-frame clones, with some not included. The sample includes about 130,000 clones, more than 85% seen only once; the top ten take around 3.1%. The source was peripheral blood, collected on day 0 of AZD1222 vaccination. These receptors were obtained from an adult in good health.

The chain combines TRBV6-5 with TRBJ1-5; unclear D gene. The V gene lost 7 bases and the J gene lost 7 bases, with 20 bases spanning the gap. The V gene's germline CDR1 is MNHEY and CDR2 SVGAGI. The CDR3 totals 15 residues. The CDR3 sequence is CASTREVDARQPQHF. CDR3 sequence (DNA): TGTGCCAGCACCCGAGAGGTCGATGCGCGCCAGCCCCAGCATTTT.

The chain couples TRBV9 to TRBJ2-1; TRBD2 matches at 8 bases. There are 15 residues in the CDR3. J gave up 4 bases and V 4 bases, and 7 bases lay outside the gene matches. The V gene's germline CDR1 is SGDLS and CDR2 YYNGEE. This CDR3 reads CASSPSSGYYNEQFF. DNA of the CDR3: TGTGCCAGCAGCCCTTCTAGCGGGTATTACAATGAGCAGTTCTTC.

The chain is built from TRBV2 and TRBJ2-1; tentatively, D is TRBD2 (5 bases). CDR1 is SNHLY and CDR2 is FYNNEI in the germline V gene. Trimming took off 4 bases at V and 7 bases at J, with 17 bases between the two ends. This CDR3 is 15 amino acids long. The CDR3 loop is CASSARGYLGNEQFF. The CDR3 DNA reads as TGTGCCAGCAGTGCGAGAGGGTACCTGGGGAATGAGCAGTTCTTC.

The chain links TRBV29-1 to TRBJ2-3, with 10 bases identical to TRBD2. Trimming removed 3 bases from V and 4 bases from J; junction bases left unmatched: 1. This CDR3 spans 13 amino acids. Germline V CDR1 and CDR2: SQVTM, ANQGSEA. CDR3 nucleotides: TGCAGCGTTGATCTAGCGGGAGCAGATACGCAGTATTTT. Translated: CSVDLAGADTQYF.

This sequence joins TRBV2 and TRBJ1-2, with TRBD1 identical over 7 bases. CDR1 and CDR2 (germline): SNHLY, FYNNEI. Trimming cost V 7 bases and J 4 bases; bases outside gene matches: 9. The CDR3 contains 14 residues. CDR3 DNA sequence: TGTGCCAGCAAATCGGGGACAGTAGGCTATGGCTACACCTTC. Translated, it gives CASKSGTVGYGYTF.

This chain connects TRBV3-1 (or the pseudogene TRBV3-2) to TRBJ1-1, with D maybe TRBD1 (6 bases). The CDR3 covers 13 residues. Germline V gene data show CDR1 as LGHDT and CDR2 as YNNKEL (reference sequence). The V and J ends lost 6 bases and 1 base respectively, with 9 bases between them. CDR3 residues: CASRRQENTEAFF. The CDR3 coding sequence is TGTGCCAGCAGGAGACAGGAGAACACTGAAGCTTTCTTT.

This sequence joins TRBV2 and TRBJ2-7; 8 bases line up with TRBD1. Germline CDR1 reads SNHLY; CDR2 reads FYNNEI. This CDR3 spans 16 amino acids. The J segment lost 4 bases and the V segment lost 2 bases, leaving 10 bases of the junction unmatched. The CDR3 is CASSEIGWQGAYEQYF. The CDR3 nucleotides read TGTGCCAGCAGTGAAATAGGGTGGCAGGGGGCTTACGAGCAGTACTTC. The whole variable domain, filled in from reference TRBV2 and TRBJ2-7, reads EPEVTQTPSHQVTQMGQEVILRCVPISNHLYFYWYRQILGQKVEFLVSFYNNEISEKSEIFDDQFSVERPDGSNFTLKIRSTKLEDSAMYFCASSEIGWQGAYEQYFGPGTRLTVT.

Remarks on this clone: Compared with germline, one end of the junction differs, possibly owing to a read error. This chain connects TRBV27 to TRBJ1-6; 8 positions agree with TRBD1. This CDR3 spans 13 amino acids. CDR1 is MNHEY, CDR2 SMNVEV, per germline (reference sequence). The DNA of the CDR3 is TGTGCCAGCAGTTTATATATCTCGGACAGGGTGTACTTT. Protein: CASSLYISDRVYF.

This chain joins TRBV18 and TRBJ2-7; 8 bases fit TRBD1. Germline V gene lookup returns CDR1 KGHSH and CDR2 LQKENI. This CDR3 spans 12 amino acids. V lost 3 bases, J lost 6 bases, and 1 base stayed unmatched. CDR3 loop: CASSPDRGEQYF. CDR3 DNA: TGTGCCAGCTCACCCGACAGGGGCGAGCAGTACTTC.

The chain combines TRBV3-1 (or the pseudogene TRBV3-2) with TRBJ1-5, with D possibly TRBD1 on 5 matching bases. This CDR3 is built from 16 residues. Germline loops: CDR1 LGHDT, CDR2 YNNKEL (reference sequence). Trimming removed 5 bases from V and 1 base from J, with 15 bases in between. CDR3 sequence reads: CASSESQGLSNQPQHF. In nucleotides, the CDR3 is TGTGCCAGCAGCGAAAGCCAGGGTCTGAGCAATCAGCCCCAGCATTTT.

This sequence joins TRBV2 and TRBJ1-6; D unresolved. Trimming took off 2 bases at V and 0 bases at J, with 14 bases between the two ends. Germline CDR1 SNHLY, CDR2 FYNNEI. The CDR3 loop spans 18 amino acids. The CDR3 coding sequence is TGTGCCAGCAGTGAAAGTTCCGGGCGGAGCTCCTATAATTCACCCCTCCACTTT. The encoded protein is CASSESSGRSSYNSPLHF.

This chain links TRBV11-2 with TRBJ2-1; D gene uncertain. The V gene's germline CDR1 is SGHAT and CDR2 FQNNGV. The CDR3 covers 13 residues. The V end was cut by 1 base, the J end by 8 bases, with 9 bases between. The CDR3 DNA follows: TGTGCCAGCAGCTTAGCTCAAGCGTATGAGCAGTTCTTC. This translates into CASSLAQAYEQFF.

This clone was counted once. V usage is TRBV6-5 and J usage is TRBJ1-2, with 9 bases fitting TRBD1. This CDR3 is 15 amino acids long. Losses at the gene ends were 6 bases for V and 3 bases for J; bases not matched to a gene: 8. Germline CDR1 reads MNHEY; CDR2 reads SVGAGI. The CDR3: CASRTNRGLDYGYTF. DNA of the CDR3: TGTGCCAGCAGAACAAACAGGGGGCTCGACTATGGCTACACCTTC.

The V gene is TRBV28, the J gene TRBJ1-4; possible D gene TRBD1, 6 bases. Trimming cost V 5 bases and J 3 bases, with 10 bases left between them. The CDR3 is 14 residues long. Germline values: CDR1 MDHEN, CDR2 SYDVKM. The CDR3 sequence: CASSLGQSNEKLFF. The DNA for the CDR3 is TGTGCCAGCAGTCTCGGACAGTCTAATGAAAAACTGTTTTTT.

This clone was seen repeatedly, ten times or more. The V call is TRBV7-9, the J call TRBJ1-5, with 7 bases identical to TRBD1. With 3 bases clipped from V and 4 bases from J, the junction kept 12 bases outside the gene matches. This CDR3 spans 17 amino acids. CDR1 and CDR2 from the germline V gene are SEHNR and FQNEAQ (reference sequence). CDR3 loop: CASSFGTTGTANQPQHF. The CDR3 coding sequence is TGTGCCAGCAGCTTTGGGACGACAGGGACAGCGAATCAGCCCCAGCATTTT.